Each of the 18 T cell receptor beta chains below was sequenced from the same sample in a study of shared clonotypes between healthy human individuals. The protocol was immunoSEQ multiplex PCR, while the TCRdb copy is restricted to in-frame clones and leaves out a portion. Of a few hundred thousand clones in the sample, 96% are singletons; the top ten hold about 0.34%. The sample taken for sequencing was memory CD8+ T cells sorted from blood. Stated subset: CD45RO+ cells pooled with CCR7-negative TemRA cells. These receptors originate from a man aged 25 to 40 in good health.

Here the CDR3 reads CAWSTRTGSRDTQYF. CDR3 nucleotides: TGTGCCTGGAGTACCCGGACAGGGTCTAGAGATACGCAGTATTTT. The J gene is TRBJ2-3, the V gene TRBV30; TRBD1 aligns across 8 bases. J gave up 5 bases and V 2 bases, and 9 bases lay outside the gene matches. The germline V gene encodes CDR1 GTSNPN and CDR2 SVGIG (reference sequence). The CDR3 covers 15 residues.

This clone appeared a single time. The V gene is TRBV20-1, the J gene TRBJ2-5; D uncertain. Between the trimmed V and J ends, which lost 8 bases and 3 bases, there was a span of 7 bases. The CDR3 length is 10 residues. Per germline, CDR1 DFQATT and CDR2 SNEGSKA (reference sequence). This CDR3 is CSCREETQYF. CDR3 sequence (DNA): TGCAGTTGCCGGGAAGAGACCCAGTACTTC.

The chain combines TRBV11-2 with TRBJ1-3; TRBD1 agrees at 8 bases. The CDR3 has 15 residues. Germline CDR1 and CDR2: SGHAT and FQNNGV. V lost 5 bases to trimming and J lost 4 bases; unmatched junction nucleotides: 7. The CDR3 loop is CASSKPQGAGNTIYF. DNA of the CDR3: TGTGCCAGCAGCAAGCCTCAGGGGGCAGGAAACACCATATATTTT.

The chain carries TRBV4-2 and TRBJ2-5; D ambiguous. Trimming took off 3 bases at V and 5 bases at J, with 13 bases between the two ends. The CDR3 is 14 residues long. Germline V gene sequence: CDR1 LGHNA, CDR2 YNFKEQ. CDR3 residues: CASSQMVVRETQYF. CDR3 coding DNA: TGTGCCAGCAGCCAGATGGTGGTGAGGGAGACCCAGTACTTC.

V usage is TRBV4-2 and J usage is TRBJ2-7; 14 positions agree with TRBD2. In germline, CDR1 is LGHNA, CDR2 YNFKEQ. With 2 bases clipped from V and 2 bases from J, the junction kept 17 bases outside the gene matches. The CDR3 spans 21 residues. CDR3 DNA: TGTGCCAGCAGCCAAAGACACTCCGCGGAACTGGGACTAGCGGGAGCCTACGAGCAGTACTTC. This encodes CASSQRHSAELGLAGAYEQYF.

The rearrangement uses TRBV20-1 and TRBJ1-2; D not certain. The CDR3 consists of 11 residues. The germline V gene encodes CDR1 DFQATT and CDR2 SNEGSKA (reference sequence). V lost 2 bases to trimming and J lost 4 bases, with 5 bases between them. The CDR3 reads CSARRTYGYTF. The CDR3 coding sequence is TGCAGTGCTAGACGAACCTATGGCTACACCTTC.

The rearrangement joins TRBV7-6 to TRBJ1-4; the D gene is possibly TRBD1 (6 bases). CDR1 is SGHVS and CDR2 is FNYEAQ in the germline V gene. Trimming removed 4 bases at V and 3 bases at J, with 9 bases between. The CDR3 runs to 14 residues. The CDR3 DNA follows: TGTGCCAGCAGCTCACAGGGACCTAATGAAAAACTGTTTTTT. This encodes CASSSQGPNEKLFF.

The chain has TRBV10-2 and TRBJ1-2; the D gene is possibly TRBD1 (5 bases). Germline V gene lookup returns CDR1 WSHSY and CDR2 SAAADI. The CDR3 loop spans 12 amino acids. Trimming removed 8 bases at V and 6 bases at J, with 13 bases between. The CDR3 here is CASLDSQHGYTF. The CDR3 DNA is TGCGCCAGCCTCGACAGTCAACATGGCTACACCTTC.

The chain recombines TRBV28 with TRBJ2-1; 11 bases match TRBD2. The CDR3 covers 16 residues. The junction had 11 bases not matched to a gene; V was cut back by 5 bases and J by 8 bases. The V gene's germline CDR1 is MDHEN and CDR2 SYDVKM. CDR3 in DNA: TGTGCCAGCAGTCTACCAGAACTAGCGGGAGCGTATGAGCAGTTCTTC. Translating gives CASSLPELAGAYEQFF.

The V gene is TRBV28, the J gene TRBJ2-1; the D gene is possibly TRBD2 (5 bases). This CDR3 is 15 amino acids long. Germline CDR1 reads MDHEN; CDR2 reads SYDVKM. The germline V and J ends were trimmed by 4 bases and 1 base, with 11 bases remaining between them. Here the CDR3 DNA reads TGTGCCAGCAGTTCCTCACTAGTATCCTACAATGAGCAGTTCTTC. This encodes CASSSSLVSYNEQFF.

This clone was found once. This chain links TRBV7-2 with TRBJ2-1; 8 bases map to TRBD2. Trimming took 4 bases from V and 2 from J; bases not matched to a gene: 4. The CDR3 has 15 amino acids. Germline V gives CDR1 SGHTA, CDR2 FQGNSA. The CDR3 sequence is CASSSQAGAYNEQFF. The CDR3 DNA reads TGTGCCAGCAGCTCCCAAGCGGGAGCCTACAATGAGCAGTTCTTC.

The chain joins TRBV7-6 to TRBJ1-3; tentative D call: TRBD1 (6 bases). The V gene's germline CDR1 is SGHVS and CDR2 FNYEAQ. V gave up 4 bases and J gave up 4 bases, with 14 bases separating them. This CDR3 region has 15 residues. CDR3 in amino acids: CASSSPTGRGNTIYF. The CDR3 DNA reads as TGTGCCAGCAGCTCACCGACAGGTCGGGGAAACACCATATATTTT.

This chain uses TRBV23-1 with TRBJ1-1; D is undetermined. TRBV23-1 has ORF status, its function being uncertain. The V end lost 0 bases, the J end lost 0 bases, and 14 bases lay between the germline ends. This CDR3 has 17 amino acids. CDR3: CASSQSLARVMNTEAFF. The CDR3 nucleotides read TGCGCCAGCAGTCAATCGCTGGCAAGAGTCATGAACACTGAAGCTTTCTTT.

The V gene is TRBV27, the J gene TRBJ1-5; D remains ambiguous. Trimming pared 6 bases from V and 7 bases from J, leaving 13 bases between. The CDR3 loop spans 13 amino acids. Germline-derived CDR1 and CDR2 are MNHEY and SMNVEV (reference sequence). CDR3 loop: CASRPSFVQPQHF. The DNA for the CDR3 is TGTGCCAGCAGGCCTAGTTTCGTCCAGCCCCAGCATTTT.

This clone was counted between two and nine times. The J gene is TRBJ2-1, the V gene TRBV6-1; a weak D match, TRBD2 (7 bases). Germline V gene lookup returns CDR1 MNHNS and CDR2 SASEGT. V was cut by 6 bases and J by 8 bases, with 20 bases left in between. CDR3 length: 15 residues. Written as DNA, the CDR3 is TGTGCCAGCAGCGGCGGGGGCGGGAGATGGGATGAGCAGTTCTTC. Translating it yields CASSGGGGRWDEQFF.

This chain uses TRBV11-2 with TRBJ2-7; TRBD1 agrees at 8 bases. There are 14 residues in the CDR3. V was pared by 1 base and J by 2 bases, with 1 base of the junction left unmatched. In germline, CDR1 is SGHAT, CDR2 FQNNGV. Written as DNA, the CDR3 is TGTGCCAGCAGCTTAGCGACAGGGGCCTACGAGCAGTACTTC. The encoded protein is CASSLATGAYEQYF.

The chain combines TRBV5-1 with TRBJ2-7; D gene uncertain. The germline CDR1 and CDR2 sequences are SGHRS and YFSETQ. CDR3 length: 9 residues. V was shortened by 3 bases and J by 5 bases, with 0 bases between the two germline ends. CDR3 protein: CASSYEQYF. In DNA, the CDR3 is TGCGCCAGCAGCTACGAGCAGTACTTC.

The V call is TRBV11-2, the J call TRBJ1-5, with a weak D call TRBD1 (5 bases). The CDR3 runs 14 residues. Trimming pared 1 base from V and 4 bases from J, leaving 8 bases between. The germline V gene encodes CDR1 SGHAT and CDR2 FQNNGV. The CDR3 DNA sequence: TGTGCCAGCAGCTTAGTACAGGTGAATCAGCCCCAGCATTTT. It translates to CASSLVQVNQPQHF.